A selection of T cell receptor beta chains follows, all from one sample in a study of T cells in Graves' hyperthyroidism and ophthalmopathy. TCRdb re-called the multiplex PCR reads through MiXCR, storing one row per CDR3 protein. The sample holds a few hundred thousand distinct CDR3 sequences, approximately 14% seen once. Sequencing input: blood. The origin of the receptors is a woman aged 30 to 39 with Graves' hyperthyroidism. Each CDR3 is given with its conserved first and last residue. The order of the fields is V gene, clone size, J gene, D gene, CDR3 DNA, CDR3 protein. A D gene is named only where the DNA matches it firmly. A clone size is listed for some rows: how often the clone was seen (once, few, many), or a class if it is expanded.

V gene: TRBV5-8
clone size: .
J gene: TRBJ2-5
D gene: .
CDR3 DNA: TGTGCCAGCAGCTTGTCTGAAGTCCAAGAGACCCAGTACTTC
CDR3 protein: CASSLSEVQETQYF

V gene: TRBV19
clone size: few
J gene: TRBJ2-6
D gene: TRBD1
CDR3 DNA: TGTGCCAGTAGTACGGGACAGGGTTATGGTGGGGCCAACGTCCTGACTTTC
CDR3 protein: CASSTGQGYGGANVLTF

V gene: TRBV20-1
clone size: many
J gene: TRBJ1-1
D gene: .
CDR3 DNA: TGCAGTGCTAGAGATCTGAAAGTTATGGGAGTGAACACTGAAGCTTTCTTT
CDR3 protein: CSARDLKVMGVNTEAFF

V gene: TRBV20-1
clone size: .
J gene: TRBJ2-7
D gene: TRBD2
CDR3 DNA: TGCAGTGCTAGGAGGGGACTAGCGGGTAACGAGCAGTACTTC
CDR3 protein: CSARRGLAGNEQYF

V gene: TRBV6-1
clone size: few
J gene: TRBJ2-7
D gene: TRBD2
CDR3 DNA: TGTGCCAGCAGTAGGGACTACTACGAGCAGTACTTC
CDR3 protein: CASSRDYYEQYF

V gene: TRBV28
clone size: many
J gene: TRBJ2-5
D gene: .
CDR3 DNA: TGTGCCAGCAGTTTATTCAGGGGAGAGACCCAGTACTTC
CDR3 protein: CASSLFRGETQYF

V gene: TRBV4-1
clone size: .
J gene: TRBJ2-7
D gene: TRBD2
CDR3 DNA: TGCGCCAGCAGCCATGCTACTAGCGGGAGCACCTACGAGCAGTACTTC
CDR3 protein: CASSHATSGSTYEQYF

V gene: TRBV10-3
clone size: many
J gene: TRBJ1-5
D gene: .
CDR3 DNA: TGTGCCATCAGTGAGTCCGAACAGCCCCAGCATTTT
CDR3 protein: CAISESEQPQHF

V gene: TRBV11-2
clone size: .
J gene: TRBJ1-2
D gene: .
CDR3 DNA: TGTGCCAGCAGCTCGGGCGCAGGCGCTGGCTATGGCTACACCTTC
CDR3 protein: CASSSGAGAGYGYTF

V gene: TRBV28
clone size: many
J gene: TRBJ2-7
D gene: .
CDR3 DNA: TGTGCCAGCAGTTTACAGGGGGGTCGTTACGAGCAGTACTTC
CDR3 protein: CASSLQGGRYEQYF

V gene: TRBV30
clone size: many
J gene: TRBJ2-3
D gene: .
CDR3 DNA: TGTGCCTGGAGTGGGGCTAGCGCCCAGGCAGATACGCAGTATTTT
CDR3 protein: CAWSGASAQADTQYF

V gene: TRBV27
clone size: few
J gene: TRBJ2-5
D gene: .
CDR3 DNA: TGTGCCAGCAGAACAGGGATTTCGGAGACCCAGTACTTC
CDR3 protein: CASRTGISETQYF

V gene: TRBV20-1
clone size: many
J gene: TRBJ2-5
D gene: TRBD2
CDR3 DNA: TGCAGTACCCTTACGGCGGGAGGGCTAGGAGAGACCCAGTACTTC
CDR3 protein: CSTLTAGGLGETQYF

V gene: TRBV5-1
clone size: many
J gene: TRBJ2-7
D gene: TRBD1
CDR3 DNA: TGCGCCAGCAGCTTAAATTCCGGGACAGGGACCTACGAGCAGTACTTC
CDR3 protein: CASSLNSGTGTYEQYF

V gene: TRBV5-4
clone size: .
J gene: TRBJ1-3
D gene: .
CDR3 DNA: TGTGCCAGCAGCTTGGAAGGGCGTTTCTCTGGAAACACCATATATTTT
CDR3 protein: CASSLEGRFSGNTIYF

V gene: TRBV7-2
clone size: few
J gene: TRBJ2-2
D gene: .
CDR3 DNA: TGTGCCAGCAGCCCGGAGTTCACCGGGGAGCTGTTTTTT
CDR3 protein: CASSPEFTGELFF

V gene: TRBV20-1
clone size: many
J gene: TRBJ2-1
D gene: TRBD2
CDR3 DNA: TGCAGTGCTGCAGAGGGACTAGCGGCTTACAATGAGCAGTTCTTC
CDR3 protein: CSAAEGLAAYNEQFF

V gene: TRBV10-3
clone size: many
J gene: TRBJ2-7
D gene: .
CDR3 DNA: TGTGCCATCAGTGGAACCGGGACAAGGGCGGGGTACGAGCAGTACTTC
CDR3 protein: CAISGTGTRAGYEQYF

V gene: TRBV7-3
clone size: few
J gene: TRBJ1-3
D gene: .
CDR3 DNA: TGTGCCAGCAGCTCCGGGACACCTGGAAACACCATATATTTT
CDR3 protein: CASSSGTPGNTIYF

V gene: TRBV19
clone size: .
J gene: TRBJ2-3
D gene: TRBD2
CDR3 DNA: TGTGCCAGTAGTCTAGCGGGTTGGACAGATACGCAGTATTTT
CDR3 protein: CASSLAGWTDTQYF